Given below is one T cell receptor beta chain in context. The data stem from a study of blood T cell repertoires in COVID-19. Looking at the study overall: Sites in the United States, Italy and Spain provided acute and convalescent COVID-19 samples.

V lost 4 bases, J lost 8 bases, and 13 bases stayed unmatched. Germline-derived CDR1 and CDR2 are SGHRS and YFSETQ. CDR3 size: 16 residues. Some clones are missing from TCRdb's copy, which holds only in-frame ones; the method was immunoSEQ multiplex PCR. The sample records more than 300,000 clones, around 86% being singletons. The genes are TRBV5-1 and TRBJ2-1; 9 nucleotides agree with TRBD1. The origin of this receptor is a man in his thirties or forties who had recovered from COVID-19. Specimen: PBMCs or T cells enriched from blood (not recorded which). The CDR3 DNA reads TGCGCCAGCAGCCGTCCGTCCGGGACAGGGAGGGATGAGCAGTTCTTC. It codes for CASSRPSGTGRDEQFF.